This T cell receptor beta chain came from a study of T cell repertoires in cytomegalovirus infection (dated by TCRdb to the late 2010s). Study-level background: The HLA type of each donor mattered for the analysis, because public TCR beta signatures pointed to carriage of CMV infection along with the matching HLA type.

Sequencing instrument: Illumina HiSeq 1500. The public sequencing data were trimmed at Q25 with fastp and processed into clonotypes with MiXCR by TCRdb, which kept only in-frame beta chains. One record per CDR3 amino acid sequence lists the most common genes and DNA. A total of approximately 290,000 distinct CDR3 sequences appear in this sample, more than 20% of them only once. The ten largest make up about 15% of the sample. This clonotype showed up many times. This receptor's antigen is unknown. The sample holds no much larger clone one base away, and base qualities are not on file. Unmatched junction bases come to 3, with V trimmed by 5 bases and J by 7 bases. Taken from cysteine to phenylalanine, the CDR3 has 13 residues. CDR3 DNA only is kept here, 39 bases in frame from base 1. Sequences SEHNR (CDR1) and FQNEAQ (CDR2) are obtained from the germline V gene (reference sequence). The research as a whole found: The ex vivo response was dominated by HLA-C-restricted CMV-specific TCR beta clonotypes, which also provided the single most frequent clonotype in two of eight donors. In both this cohort and an independent cohort of 300 to 450 donors, the cumulative frequency of public TCR beta family members distinguished carriers of CMV infection plus the relevant HLA type.

Recombination linked TRBV7-9 to TRBJ1-5; a stretch of 9 junction bases matches TRBD1. The source material was PBMCs. The TCR originated in a human donor in good health (CMV status not recorded). Some clones in this sample may be carry-over from other donors' samples. The CDR3 protein is CASSRQGDQPQHF. In nucleotide form, the sequence is TGTGCCAGCAGCAGACAGGGGGACCAGCCCCAGCATTTT.